This T cell receptor (beta chain) was identified in a study of T-cell reconstitution after alpha-beta-depleted transplantation in children. In its sample, this clonotype was seen a few times. CDR1 SGHRS and CDR2 YFSETQ come from the germline V gene. The ends lost 4 bases at V and 7 bases at J; junction bases unmatched: 6. CDR3 length: 14 residues. The authors prepared the TCRbeta library with unique molecular identifiers. Via MiXCR, TCRdb re-called the PCR reads, giving one row per CDR3 protein. The table shows about 610,000 distinct CDR3 sequences, with roughly 10% occurring only once. The TCR sequence derives from a human donor who donated a stem cell graft to a child with acute myeloid leukemia. The rearrangement links TRBV5-1 to TRBJ2-1; 9 nucleotides line up with TRBD1. The sample in question was PBMCs from the stem cell graft donor, obtained from the stem cell graft. CDR3 bases: TGCGCCAGCAGCCCGCGACAGGGGGTGAATGAGCAGTTCTTC. As protein: CASSPRQGVNEQFF.